These 21 T cell receptor beta chains were all obtained from the same sample, sequenced in a study of cytomegalovirus exposure and HLA in healthy donors. PCR involved 60 Vbeta and 13 Jbeta primers. Sequencing used immunoSEQ multiplex PCR; TCRdb keeps in-frame clones, though not all of them. The sample has about 200,000 clones; over 65% are singletons. Material for sequencing was PBMCs. The receptors were sampled from a boy younger than 10 in good health and CMV-seronegative.

The V and J genes are TRBV2 and TRBJ1-1; no clear D gene. V was trimmed by 3 bases and J by 4 bases, leaving 3 bases between them. CDR1 SNHLY and CDR2 FYNNEI come from the germline V gene. The CDR3 is 11 residues long. The CDR3 DNA follows: TGTGCCAGCAGTGACCTCACTGAAGCTTTCTTT. As protein: CASSDLTEAFF.

The chain has TRBV30 and TRBJ2-1, with D maybe TRBD1 (5 bases). V lost 4 bases and J 0 bases, leaving 10 bases between the germline ends. Germline values: CDR1 GTSNPN, CDR2 SVGIG (reference sequence). The CDR3 runs to 14 residues. The CDR3 DNA reads as TGTGCCTGGAAGGGGCTGAACTCCTACAATGAGCAGTTCTTC. It specifies CAWKGLNSYNEQFF.

This chain connects TRBV7-9 to TRBJ2-5, with 7 bases that match TRBD1. The tail of the sequence fits TRBJ2-7 better, so the J call may be wrong. Germline-derived CDR1 and CDR2 are SEHNR and FQNEAQ (reference sequence). The CDR3 has 14 residues. CDR3 sequence (DNA): TGTGCCAGCAGCTTAGCTCAGGGGGTCTACGAGCAGTACTTC. Protein product: CASSLAQGVYEQYF.

This clone has just a few counts. The V call is TRBV6-5, the J call TRBJ2-7; TRBD2 matches at 7 bases. The trim removed 2 bases at V and 0 bases at J, leaving 4 bases unmatched. Germline V gene lookup returns CDR1 MNHEY and CDR2 SVGAGI. There are 15 residues in the CDR3. The CDR3 nucleotides are TGTGCCAGCAGTTACCGGTGGACTAGCTCCTACGAGCAGTACTTC. Translated: CASSYRWTSSYEQYF.

The DNA for the CDR3 is TGTGCCAGCAGGAGGGAGACTAGCACAGATACGCAGTATTTT. Protein product: CASRRETSTDTQYF. V gene TRBV6-5 combines with J gene TRBJ2-3; D is possibly TRBD2 (5 bases). V was trimmed by 6 bases and J by 0 bases, leaving 10 bases between them. The CDR3 is 14 residues long. The germline gives CDR1 MNHEY, CDR2 SVGAGI.

The chain combines TRBV6-1 with TRBJ2-7; 9 bases align to TRBD1. The CDR3 spans 16 residues. Germline CDR1 MNHNS, CDR2 SASEGT. With 4 bases clipped from V and 4 bases from J, the junction kept 11 bases outside the gene matches. CDR3 amino acids: CASSVPRGQGLYEQYF. CDR3 DNA sequence: TGTGCCAGCAGTGTCCCAAGAGGACAGGGGTTATACGAGCAGTACTTC.

In this sample, this clone turned up a few times. The rearrangement links TRBV7-9 to TRBJ2-3, with TRBD1 identical over 11 bases. With 5 bases clipped from V and 3 bases from J, the junction kept 4 bases outside the gene matches. The CDR3 runs 15 residues. Germline CDR1 SEHNR, CDR2 FQNEAQ (reference sequence). DNA of the CDR3: TGTGCCAGCAGCATGGACAGGGGGCTGACAGATACGCAGTATTTT. The encoded protein is CASSMDRGLTDTQYF.

This clone was observed a single time. The rearrangement joins TRBV27 to TRBJ1-3; possible D gene TRBD1, 5 bases. V lost 0 bases, J lost 0 bases, and 9 bases lay in between. This CDR3 is 16 amino acids long. Germline values: CDR1 MNHEY, CDR2 SMNVEV (reference sequence). CDR3 amino acids: CASSLSKGLSGNTIYF. The CDR3 nucleotides are TGTGCCAGCAGTTTATCGAAGGGACTCTCTGGAAACACCATATATTTT.

This clone appeared a single time. This rearrangement joins TRBV7-9 to TRBJ1-2; 8 positions match TRBD1. The CDR3 is 16 amino acids. Looked up from germline, CDR1 is SEHNR and CDR2 is FQNEAQ (reference sequence). V shed 4 bases and J 1 base; nucleotides not matched to a gene: 8. CDR3 sequence (DNA): TGTGCCAGCAGCTCCACTTTGACAGGGGATAACTATGGCTACACCTTC. Translation gives CASSSTLTGDNYGYTF. Looking up the rest from reference TRBV7-9 and TRBJ1-2 gives the full variable domain: DTGVSQNPRHKITKRGQNVTFRCDPISEHNRLYWYRQTLGQGPEFLTYFQNEAQLEKSRLLSDRFSAERPKGSFSTLEIQRTEQGDSAMYLCASSSTLTGDNYGYTFGSGTRLTVV.

The chain links TRBV5-8 to TRBJ1-5, with 8 bases lining up with TRBD1. Germline CDR1 is SGHTS and CDR2 is YDEGEE. CDR3 size: 17 residues. V lost 0 bases and J lost 7; bases outside the gene matches: 12. CDR3 loop: CASSLGQGRSFGQPQHF. CDR3 sequence (DNA): TGTGCCAGCAGCTTGGGACAGGGGCGATCATTCGGCCAGCCCCAGCATTTT.

The rearrangement uses TRBV6-5 and TRBJ2-7, with 7 bases fitting TRBD1. J gave up 4 bases and V 2 bases, and 8 bases lay outside the gene matches. Germline loops: CDR1 MNHEY, CDR2 SVGAGI. CDR3 length: 15 amino acids. Here the CDR3 reads CASSYGVGGGYEQYF. DNA of the CDR3: TGTGCCAGCAGTTACGGTGTAGGGGGCGGGTACGAGCAGTACTTC.

This chain connects TRBV10-3 to TRBJ2-7; D ambiguous. V shed 5 bases and J shed 3 bases, with 8 bases lying between them. The CDR3 is made up of 12 amino acids. CDR1 and CDR2 (germline): ENHRY, SYGVKD. Here the CDR3 DNA reads TGTGCCATCAGTCGCAACAGCTACGAGCAGTACTTC. Protein product: CAISRNSYEQYF.

This clone was found once. This rearrangement joins TRBV6-5 to TRBJ1-1; 8 bases agree with TRBD1. The CDR3 runs 15 residues. Trimming cost V 5 bases and J 1 base; bases outside gene matches: 6. Germline V gene lookup returns CDR1 MNHEY and CDR2 SVGAGI. This CDR3 reads CASSKRTGPNTEAFF. The CDR3 region has the DNA TGTGCCAGCAGTAAAAGGACAGGGCCGAACACTGAAGCTTTCTTT.

This clone has only one observation. The rearrangement joins TRBV18 to TRBJ1-6; 8 bases match TRBD1. With V trimmed by 6 bases and J by 7 bases, 5 bases remained unmatched. CDR1 is KGHSH, CDR2 LQKENI, per germline. The CDR3 contains 14 residues. The CDR3 coding sequence is TGTGCCAGCTCCCGCGGACAGGGAAATTCACCCCTCCACTTT. Translating gives CASSRGQGNSPLHF.

This chain joins TRBV7-9 and TRBJ2-7; 7 nucleotides agree with TRBD1. J gave up 2 bases and V 2 bases, and 6 bases lay outside the gene matches. The CDR3 contains 15 residues. The germline CDR1 and CDR2 sequences are SEHNR and FQNEAQ (reference sequence). For the CDR3, the DNA is TGTGCCAGCAGCTTAAGAGGGGGCCAAACCTACGAGCAGTACTTC. Amino acid sequence: CASSLRGGQTYEQYF.

This rearrangement joins TRBV7-9 to TRBJ2-7; 9 nucleotides match TRBD2. J gave up 5 bases and V 5 bases, and 7 bases lay outside the gene matches. The CDR3 is made up of 14 amino acids. The germline V gene has CDR1 SEHNR and CDR2 FQNEAQ (reference sequence). CDR3 nucleotides: TGTGCCAGCAGCATCGGGACTAGCTGGAACGAGCAGTACTTC. This sequence encodes CASSIGTSWNEQYF.

This rearrangement joins TRBV5-4 to TRBJ2-3, with 9 bases aligning to TRBD2. The V gene end was trimmed by 4 bases and the J gene end by 3 bases; junction bases not matched to a gene: 12. In germline, CDR1 is SGHNT, CDR2 YYREEE (reference sequence). CDR3 length equals 17 residues. The CDR3 DNA reads as TGTGCCAGCAGCCCGTTACTAAGCGGGGGGAGTACAGATACGCAGTATTTT. It specifies CASSPLLSGGSTDTQYF.

V usage is TRBV2 and J usage is TRBJ2-5; D not certain. Germline CDR1 is SNHLY and CDR2 is FYNNEI. V gave up 4 bases and J gave up 2 bases, with 11 bases separating them. This CDR3 has 14 residues. The CDR3 spells CASSAHWAQETQYF. CDR3 bases: TGTGCCAGCAGTGCACACTGGGCACAAGAGACCCAGTACTTC.

This clone was seen once. V gene TRBV5-1 combines with J gene TRBJ1-4, with 7 bases identical to TRBD1. CDR1 and CDR2 (germline): SGHRS, YFSETQ. The CDR3 sequence is 14 residues long. The trim removed 1 base at V and 5 bases at J, leaving 2 bases unmatched. In nucleotides, the CDR3 is TGCGCCAGCAGCTTGACAGGGGAAAATGAAAAACTGTTTTTT. Translation: CASSLTGENEKLFF.

This clone was detected a few times. This CDR3 reads CASSYSLGQGVVGYTF. The DNA for the CDR3 is TGTGCCAGCAGTTACTCTTTAGGGCAGGGGGTGGTTGGCTACACCTTC. This chain joins TRBV6-5 and TRBJ1-2, with 7 nucleotides matching TRBD1. Germline CDR1 and CDR2: MNHEY and SVGAGI. Losses at the gene ends were 0 bases for V and 7 bases for J; bases not matched to a gene: 11. This CDR3 is built from 16 residues.

This chain uses TRBV5-8 with TRBJ2-1; tentative D call: TRBD2 (7 bases). V was trimmed by 6 bases and J by 8 bases, leaving 24 bases between them. CDR1 SGHTS and CDR2 YDEGEE come from the germline V gene. This CDR3 is 16 amino acids long. CDR3 loop: CASTFRGAQSFDEQFF. In DNA, the CDR3 is TGTGCCAGCACTTTCCGGGGGGCCCAGAGTTTCGATGAGCAGTTCTTC.